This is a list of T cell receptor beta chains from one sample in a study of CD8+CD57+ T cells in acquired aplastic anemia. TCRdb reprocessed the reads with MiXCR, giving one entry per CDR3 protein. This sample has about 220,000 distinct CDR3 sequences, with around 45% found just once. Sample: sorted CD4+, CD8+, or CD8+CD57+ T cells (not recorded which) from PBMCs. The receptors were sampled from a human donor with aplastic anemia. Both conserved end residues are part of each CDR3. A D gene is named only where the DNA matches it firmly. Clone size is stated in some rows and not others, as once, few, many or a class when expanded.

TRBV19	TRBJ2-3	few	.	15	TGTGCCAGTAGTATCGGCAGGGCTAGCACAGATACGCAGTATTTT	CASSIGRASTDTQYF
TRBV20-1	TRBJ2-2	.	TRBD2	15	TGCAGTGCTAGGACTAGCGGGACTCACACCGGGGAGCTGTTTTTT	CSARTSGTHTGELFF
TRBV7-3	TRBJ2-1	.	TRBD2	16	TGTGCCAGCAGTAACAGTGCGGGGGGGCCGGTAAATGAGCAGTTCTTC	CASSNSAGGPVNEQFF
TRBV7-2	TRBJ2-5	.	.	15	TGTGCCAGCAGCTCCTACGACAGCTACCAAGAGACCCAGTACTTC	CASSSYDSYQETQYF
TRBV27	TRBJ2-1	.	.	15	TGTGCCAGCAGGCCCAACAGGGATATGTTCAATGAGCAGTTCTTC	CASRPNRDMFNEQFF
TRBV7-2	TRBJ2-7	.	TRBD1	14	TGTGCCAGCAGCTTCAGGACAGGGGCGAACGAGCAGTACTTC	CASSFRTGANEQYF
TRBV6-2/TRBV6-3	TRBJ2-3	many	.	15	TGTGCCAGCGGACCTAGCGCGGATAGCACAGATACGCAGTATTTT	CASGPSADSTDTQYF
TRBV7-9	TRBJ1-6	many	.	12	TGTGCCAGCAGCTCCGACGGGGGCCCCCTCCACTTT	CASSSDGGPLHF
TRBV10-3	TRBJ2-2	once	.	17	TGTGCCAGCATGGTCGGGGGCTCCCTCTCGAACACCGGGGAGCTGTTTTTT	CASMVGGSLSNTGELFF
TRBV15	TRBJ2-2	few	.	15	TGTGCCACCAGCAGAAGGCCCCTCTCTACCGGGGAGCTGTTTTTT	CATSRRPLSTGELFF
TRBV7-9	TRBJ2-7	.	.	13	TGTGCCAGCAGCCAAGATTTGGGGTACGAGCAGTACTTC	CASSQDLGYEQYF
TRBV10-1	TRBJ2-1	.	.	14	TGCGCCAGCAGTTTGGGAGGTCGCTACAATGAGCAGTTCTTC	CASSLGGRYNEQFF
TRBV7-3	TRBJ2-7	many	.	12	TGTGCCAGCAGCTTAGGCAGGAACGAGCAGTACTTC	CASSLGRNEQYF
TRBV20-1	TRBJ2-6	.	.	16	TGCAGTGCTCCCCTGACCTTGAGCTCTGGGGCCAACGTCCTGACTTTC	CSAPLTLSSGANVLTF
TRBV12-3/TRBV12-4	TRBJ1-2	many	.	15	TGTGCCAGCAGTTTTGAGGACGGGGAAAACTATGGCTACACCTTC	CASSFEDGENYGYTF
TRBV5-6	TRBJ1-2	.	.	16	TGTGCCAGCAGCCCTACCGGGACAACCCTACGGTATGGCTACACCTTC	CASSPTGTTLRYGYTF
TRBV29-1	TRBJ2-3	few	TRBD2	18	TGCAGCGTTCGGACTAGCAGCTTAGCGCAGGGGTTCACAGATACGCAGTATTTT	CSVRTSSLAQGFTDTQYF
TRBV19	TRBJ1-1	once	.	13	TGTGCCAGTGCGACCTTGACGAACACTGAAGCTTTCTTT	CASATLTNTEAFF
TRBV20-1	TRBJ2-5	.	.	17	TGCAGTGCTAGAGATCAGGAGACTGATTCAATAAGGGGGACCCAGTACTTC	CSARDQETDSIRGTQYF
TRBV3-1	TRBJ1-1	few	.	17	TGTGCCAGCAGCCAAGGAGCCACAGGCGACTTTAACACTGAAGCTTTCTTT	CASSQGATGDFNTEAFF
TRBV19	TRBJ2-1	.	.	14	TGTGCCAGTAGTCTGAGGGGGAGGGTCAATGAGCAGTTCTTC	CASSLRGRVNEQFF
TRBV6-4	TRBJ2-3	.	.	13	TGTGCCAGCAGTCCTAGCGAGACAGATACGCAGTATTTT	CASSPSETDTQYF
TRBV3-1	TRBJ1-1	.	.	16	TGTGCCAGCAGCCAAGAGATGCAGGGACCGGACACTGAAGCTTTCTTT	CASSQEMQGPDTEAFF
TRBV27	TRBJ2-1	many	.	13	TGTGCCAGCAGTTGGAGGGGAACAAATGAGCAGTTCTTC	CASSWRGTNEQFF
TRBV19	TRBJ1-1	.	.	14	TGTGCCAGTCAGCCCTCGAACCAGGGGCGGGAGGCTTTCTTT	CASQPSNQGREAFF
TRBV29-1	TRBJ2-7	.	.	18	.	CSVLCASSPRQGVDEQYF
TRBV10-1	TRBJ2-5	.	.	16	TGCGCCAGCAGTGAGTCGAGGGCAGGAGCACAAGAGACCCAGTACTTC	CASSESRAGAQETQYF
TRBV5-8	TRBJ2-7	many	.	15	TGTGCCAGCAGCTTGCCTCCGTCAAGGGGACACGAGCAGTACTTC	CASSLPPSRGHEQYF
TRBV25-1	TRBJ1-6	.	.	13	TGTGCCAGCAGTGGCCTTGGGAATTCACCCCTCCACTTT	CASSGLGNSPLHF